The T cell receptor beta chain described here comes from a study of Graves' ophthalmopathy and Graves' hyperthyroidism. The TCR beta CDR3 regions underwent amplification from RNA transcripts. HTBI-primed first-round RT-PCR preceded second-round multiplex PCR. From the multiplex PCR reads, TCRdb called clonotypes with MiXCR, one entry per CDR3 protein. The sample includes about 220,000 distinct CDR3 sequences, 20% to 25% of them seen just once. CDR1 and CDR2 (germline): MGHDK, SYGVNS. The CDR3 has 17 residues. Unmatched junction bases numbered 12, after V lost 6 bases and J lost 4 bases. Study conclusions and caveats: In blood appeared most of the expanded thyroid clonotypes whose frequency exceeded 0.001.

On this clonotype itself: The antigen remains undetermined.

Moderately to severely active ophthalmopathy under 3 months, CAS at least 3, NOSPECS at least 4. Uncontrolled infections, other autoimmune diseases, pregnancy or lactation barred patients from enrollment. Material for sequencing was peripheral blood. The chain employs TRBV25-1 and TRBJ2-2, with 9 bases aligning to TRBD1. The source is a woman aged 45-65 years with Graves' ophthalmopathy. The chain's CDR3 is CASSTPSGTGTTGELFF. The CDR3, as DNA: TGTGCCAGCAGCACCCCGTCCGGGACAGGGACCACCGGGGAGCTGTTTTTT. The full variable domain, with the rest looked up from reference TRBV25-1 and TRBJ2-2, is EADIYQTPRYLVIGTGKKITLECSQTMGHDKMYWYQQDPGMELHLIHYSYGVNSTEKGDLSSESTVSRIRTEHFPLTLESARPSHTSQYLCASSTPSGTGTTGELFFGEGSRLTVL.